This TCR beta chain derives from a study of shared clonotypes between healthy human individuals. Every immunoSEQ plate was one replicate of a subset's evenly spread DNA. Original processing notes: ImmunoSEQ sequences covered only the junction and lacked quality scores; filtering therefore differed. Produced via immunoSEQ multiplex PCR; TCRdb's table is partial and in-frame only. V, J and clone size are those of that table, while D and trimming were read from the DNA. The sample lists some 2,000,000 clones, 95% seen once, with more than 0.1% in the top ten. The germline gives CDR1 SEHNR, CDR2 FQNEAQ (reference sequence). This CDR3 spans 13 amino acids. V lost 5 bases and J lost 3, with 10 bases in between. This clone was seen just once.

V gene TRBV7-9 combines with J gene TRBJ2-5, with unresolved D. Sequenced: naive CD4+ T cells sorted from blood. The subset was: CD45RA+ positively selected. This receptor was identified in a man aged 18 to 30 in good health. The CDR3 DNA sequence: TGTGCCAGCAGCGTTCAAGAGAAAGAGACCCAGTACTTC. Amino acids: CASSVQEKETQYF.